What follows are 32 T cell receptor beta chains derived from one specimen sequenced in a study of regulatory T cells in long-lasting Graves disease. Time point of the sample: newly diagnosed GD, antithyroid drugs for less than 3 months. PBMCs were the source of the RNA used for TCR sequencing. According to the study, TCR beta libraries were built with iRepertoire HTBI primers and CDR3-region Arm-PCR. TCRdb used MiXCR to reprocess the multiplex PCR reads, holding one entry per CDR3 protein. The table records around 320,000 distinct CDR3 sequences, approximately 16% of them present only once. These sequences were also reported in another study, on T cells in Graves' hyperthyroidism and ophthalmopathy.

This sample comprised peripheral blood mononuclear cells (PBMCs), obtained at new diagnosis, from a patient treated with antithyroid drugs. The receptors originated from a man in his forties or fifties with Graves disease.

In its sample, this clonotype was seen many times. CDR3 in DNA: TGTGCCAGCATCCAGGGGACAGAATTTTACGAGCAGTACTTC. Protein sequence: CASIQGTEFYEQYF. V is TRBV6-1 and J is TRBJ2-7, with TRBD1 matching over 7 bases. This CDR3 is 14 amino acids long. CDR1 is MNHNS, CDR2 SASEGT, per germline. The V segment lost 7 bases and the J segment 4 bases; nucleotides outside the gene matches: 10.

This clonotype was recorded at least ten times. The V gene is TRBV13, the J gene TRBJ2-2, with 14 bases that match TRBD2. Trimming at V came to 0 bases and at J to 4 bases, leaving 22 bases not matched to a gene. Germline V gives CDR1 PRHDT, CDR2 FYEKMQ (reference sequence). The CDR3 has 24 amino acids. The CDR3 sequence: CASSLGLMWTPGLAGERATGELFF. Here the CDR3 DNA reads TGTGCCAGCAGCTTAGGCCTAATGTGGACACCGGGACTAGCGGGGGAGCGTGCCACCGGGGAGCTGTTTTTT.

In this sample, this clonotype turned up many times. The chain has TRBV7-2 and TRBJ2-1; no clear D gene. The CDR3 runs to 12 residues. With 9 bases removed from V and 6 bases from J, the gap between germline ends came to 12 bases. Germline CDR1 is SGHTA and CDR2 is FQGNSA. This chain's CDR3 is CASTHDSNEQFF. The CDR3 DNA is TGTGCCAGTACCCACGACTCCAATGAGCAGTTCTTC.

There are many counts of this clonotype. One end of the junction varies from germline; a read error may be responsible. This rearrangement joins TRBV20-1 to TRBJ2-7, with D perhaps assigned TRBD1 or TRBD2 (5 bases each). From germline, CDR1 is DFQATT and CDR2 SNEGSKA (reference sequence). The CDR3 runs 14 residues. The CDR3, as DNA: TGCAGTGCTAGAGGGGGACCAGCCTCTTACGAACAGTACTTC. Translating gives CSARGGPASYEQYF.

This clonotype was found many times. The chain couples TRBV6-1 to TRBJ1-1; D is possibly TRBD1 (5 bases). Trimming cost V 3 bases and J 6 bases, with 17 bases left between them. This CDR3 comprises 15 residues. Germline V gives CDR1 MNHNS, CDR2 SASEGT. The CDR3 reads CASSEGWGRGAEAFF. In nucleotides, the CDR3 is TGTGCCAGCAGTGAGGGCTGGGGCCGAGGGGCTGAAGCTTTCTTT.

This clonotype was found many times. This chain connects TRBV11-2 to TRBJ2-7; D is uncertain. Trimming removed 5 bases at V and 2 bases at J, with 7 bases between. Germline lookup yields CDR1 SGHAT and CDR2 FQNNGV. The length of the CDR3 is 12 residues. CDR3 region: CASSPPTYEQYF. DNA of the CDR3: TGTGCCAGCAGCCCCCCCACCTACGAGCAGTACTTC.

This clonotype was seen many times. This chain connects TRBV6-5 to TRBJ2-7; maybe TRBD1 (5 bases). V lost 2 bases, J lost 3 bases, and 20 bases lay in between. Germline assignment: CDR1 MNHEY and CDR2 SVGAGI. The CDR3 runs to 17 residues. The CDR3 is CASSYTLPTRQGYEQYF. CDR3 sequence (DNA): TGTGCCAGCAGTTACACCCTACCGACAAGGCAGGGCTACGAGCAGTACTTC.

This clonotype was detected only a few times. This chain connects TRBV18 to TRBJ2-2; D unclear. This CDR3 is built from 16 residues. Trimming shortened V by 2 bases and J by 1 base, and 11 bases separated the two germline ends. Per the germline V gene, CDR1 is KGHSH and CDR2 is LQKENI. For the CDR3, the DNA is TGTGCCAGCTCACCAAGTCTCTTGGTGAACACCGGGGAGCTGTTTTTT. Its protein product is CASSPSLLVNTGELFF.

As regards this clonotype: Since a much larger clone is just one base distant, this may be a read error. The chain carries TRBV28 and TRBJ2-2, with D maybe TRBD1 (6 bases). V was pared by 2 bases and J by 4 bases, with 8 bases between. The CDR3 loop spans 14 amino acids. Germline values: CDR1 MDHEN, CDR2 SYDVKM. CDR3 bases: TGTGCCAGCAGTTTACAGGGGTTCACCGGGGAGCTGTTTTTT. This translates into CASSLQGFTGELFF.

There are many counts of this clonotype. This sequence joins TRBV6-1 and TRBJ2-1; 12 nucleotides align to TRBD2. V trimming: 2 bases; J trimming: 2 bases; junction bases outside the gene matches: 7. There are 18 residues in the CDR3. Germline values: CDR1 MNHNS, CDR2 SASEGT. The CDR3, as DNA: TGTGCCAGCAGTGAACGCCTAGCGGGGGGGCTTCCCTACAATGAGCAGTTCTTC. Translating gives CASSERLAGGLPYNEQFF.

The chain joins TRBV6-2 or TRBV6-3 to TRBJ2-7; possibly TRBD1 for D (6 bases). The V gene's germline CDR1 is MNHEY and CDR2 SVGEGT. CDR3 length equals 15 residues. With 5 bases removed from V and 2 bases from J, the gap between germline ends came to 16 bases. The CDR3 spells CASSVGGQPPYEQYF. The CDR3 nucleotides are TGTGCCAGCAGTGTTGGGGGACAACCGCCCTACGAGCAGTACTTC.

The table lists this clonotype with a count of one. The rearrangement uses TRBV2 and TRBJ2-3; 10 nucleotides match TRBD2. Germline CDR1 reads SNHLY; CDR2 reads FYNNEI. CDR3 size: 14 residues. J lost 2 bases, V lost 7 bases, and 3 bases had no gene match. The CDR3 coding sequence is TGTGCCAGCACACTAGCGGGGAACACAGATACGCAGTATTTT. Protein product: CASTLAGNTDTQYF.

The chain joins TRBV7-3 to TRBJ2-1, with 8 bases that match TRBD2. The CDR3 covers 15 residues. Germline values: CDR1 SGHTA, CDR2 FQGTGA. V gave up 2 bases and J gave up 6 bases; unmatched junction bases: 6. This CDR3 is CASSLGRGALNEQFF. The CDR3 DNA sequence: TGTGCCAGCAGCTTAGGGCGGGGGGCACTCAATGAGCAGTTCTTC. Drawing the rest from reference TRBV7-3 and TRBJ2-1, the complete variable domain is GAGVSQTPSNKVTEKGKYVELRCDPISGHTALYWYRQSLGQGPEFLIYFQGTGAADDSGLPNDRFFAVRPEGSVSTLKIQRTERGDSAVYLCASSLGRGALNEQFFGPGTRLTVL.

The chain is built from TRBV10-3 and TRBJ2-1; D remains unclear. V lost 3 bases, J lost 1 base, and 4 bases lay in between. The CDR3 is 13 residues long. The germline V gene has CDR1 ENHRY and CDR2 SYGVKD. CDR3 loop: CAISDDSYNEQFF. DNA for the CDR3: TGTGCCATCAGTGACGATTCCTACAATGAGCAGTTCTTC.

The chain recombines TRBV19 with TRBJ1-5, with 7 bases identical to TRBD1. The germline gives CDR1 LNHDA, CDR2 SQIVND (reference sequence). The CDR3 covers 17 residues. With V trimmed by 6 bases and J by 0 bases, 11 bases remained unmatched. CDR3 sequence (DNA): TGTGCCAGTAGCCCACTTCCGGGACAGAATAGCAATCAGCCCCAGCATTTT. It is translated as CASSPLPGQNSNQPQHF.

In its sample, this clonotype was seen many times. The chain joins TRBV10-3 to TRBJ1-5; D call uncertain. Germline V gene data show CDR1 as ENHRY and CDR2 as SYGVKD. The V end was cut by 2 bases, the J end by 4 bases, with 12 bases between. CDR3 size: 15 residues. The DNA for the CDR3 is TGTGCCATCAGTGAGCGGGTGGGAAGGAATCAGCCCCAGCATTTT. Translating it yields CAISERVGRNQPQHF.

This clonotype was counted many times. V gene TRBV28 combines with J gene TRBJ2-3; D is ambiguous. This CDR3 has 12 residues. Germline CDR1 is MDHEN and CDR2 is SYDVKM. V was trimmed by 1 base and J by 4 bases, leaving 3 bases between them. For the CDR3, the DNA is TGTGCCAGCAGTTTATTGGCAGATACGCAGTATTTT. Translated, it gives CASSLLADTQYF.

Many counts were recorded for this clonotype. The genes are TRBV6-1 and TRBJ2-5; TRBD2 matches at 14 bases. The V gene end was trimmed by 8 bases and the J gene end by 5 bases; junction bases not matched to a gene: 13. Germline CDR1 is MNHNS and CDR2 is SASEGT. The CDR3 totals 17 residues. The CDR3 is CASLAGLAGGPGETQYF. Here the CDR3 DNA reads TGTGCCAGCTTGGCCGGACTAGCGGGGGGACCGGGGGAGACCCAGTACTTC.

This clonotype was found many times. The chain employs TRBV3-1 and TRBJ2-3; 13 nucleotides agree with TRBD2. The CDR3 extends over 16 amino acids. CDR1 is LGHDT and CDR2 is YNNKEL in the germline V gene (reference sequence). Trimming at V came to 5 bases and at J to 5 bases, leaving 7 bases not matched to a gene. The CDR3: CASSTRTSGSQDTQYF. CDR3 sequence (DNA): TGTGCCAGCAGCACACGGACTAGCGGGAGTCAAGATACGCAGTATTTT.

This clonotype has only a few counts. The rearrangement joins TRBV19 to TRBJ2-5; 9 nucleotides match TRBD1. V was pared by 3 bases and J by 4 bases, with 6 bases of the junction left unmatched. Looked up from germline, CDR1 is LNHDA and CDR2 is SQIVND (reference sequence). The CDR3 runs 15 residues. The CDR3 nucleotides read TGTGCCAGTAGTATCGGCACAGGGGGCGCAGAGACCCAGTACTTC. The encoded protein is CASSIGTGGAETQYF.

This chain joins TRBV6-2 or TRBV6-3 and TRBJ2-1, with a tentative D call TRBD1 (5 bases). This CDR3 contains 16 residues. The V gene's germline CDR1 is MNHEY and CDR2 SVGEGT. Trimming took 11 bases from V and 0 from J, leaving 20 bases between them. The CDR3 is CACDSAPHHSYNEQFF. For the CDR3, the DNA is TGTGCCTGCGACAGTGCCCCGCATCACTCCTACAATGAGCAGTTCTTC.

This clonotype was counted many times. V and J are TRBV7-9 and TRBJ2-2; tentatively, D is TRBD1 (7 bases). Germline CDR1 reads SEHNR; CDR2 reads FQNEAQ (reference sequence). V was cut by 6 bases and J by 3 bases, with 20 bases left in between. CDR3 length: 17 amino acids. CDR3 residues: CASRPRTGEEDTGELFF. The CDR3 nucleotides read TGTGCCAGCAGACCTAGAACAGGGGAGGAGGACACCGGGGAGCTGTTTTTT. Full variable domain (missing parts from reference TRBV7-9 and TRBJ2-2): DTGVSQNPRHKITKRGQNVTFRCDPISEHNRLYWYRQTLGQGPEFLTYFQNEAQLEKSRLLSDRFSAERPKGSFSTLEIQRTEQGDSAMYLCASRPRTGEEDTGELFFGEGSRLTVL.

The count of this clonotype is one. The chain couples TRBV28 to TRBJ2-1; 11 bases agree with TRBD2. The CDR3 totals 15 residues. The trim removed 4 bases at V and 4 bases at J, leaving 3 bases unmatched. Germline-derived CDR1 and CDR2 are MDHEN and SYDVKM. CDR3 region: CASSSIAGGYNEQFF. The CDR3 DNA sequence: TGTGCCAGCAGTTCTATAGCGGGGGGGTACAATGAGCAGTTCTTC.

Many counts were recorded for this clonotype. Its ends do not fully match the called genes, so a read error is possible. CDR3 loop: CTISPTSGRTDTQYF. The CDR3 DNA is TGTACCATCAGCCCGACTAGCGGGAGAACAGATACGCAGTATTTT. The chain joins TRBV10-3 to TRBJ2-3, with 12 bases that match TRBD2. Germline CDR1 and CDR2: ENHRY and SYGVKD. The CDR3 spans 15 residues.

This clonotype was detected ten times or more. The V call is TRBV2, the J call TRBJ1-5; no clear D gene. Between the trimmed V and J ends, which lost 2 bases and 0 bases, there was a span of 5 bases. The CDR3 runs 14 residues. In germline, CDR1 is SNHLY, CDR2 FYNNEI. Here the CDR3 DNA reads TGTGCCAGCAGTGAATGGGATAGCAATCAGCCCCAGCATTTT. Translation gives CASSEWDSNQPQHF.

This clonotype was observed at least ten times. V usage is TRBV2 and J usage is TRBJ2-2, with no clear D. Per the germline V gene, CDR1 is SNHLY and CDR2 is FYNNEI. CDR3 size: 14 residues. Trimming cost V 7 bases and J 0 bases, with 9 bases left between them. CDR3 amino acids: CASNPWTNTGELFF. The CDR3 bases are TGTGCCAGCAACCCTTGGACGAACACCGGGGAGCTGTTTTTT. Full variable domain (remainder filled in from reference TRBV2 and TRBJ2-2): EPEVTQTPSHQVTQMGQEVILRCVPISNHLYFYWYRQILGQKVEFLVSFYNNEISEKSEIFDDQFSVERPDGSNFTLKIRSTKLEDSAMYFCASNPWTNTGELFFGEGSRLTVL.

Note on this clonotype: A much larger clone lies a single base off, so this may be a read error. The rearrangement links TRBV9 to TRBJ2-5; no reliable D call. Germline CDR1 and CDR2: SGDLS and YYNGEE. The CDR3 has 16 amino acids. V was pared by 3 bases and J by 0 bases, with 15 bases between. In DNA, the CDR3 is TGTGCCAGCAGCGCCGCCGGCTTTCGGTACCAAGAGACCCAGTACTTC. It encodes CASSAAGFRYQETQYF.

The chain is built from TRBV6-5 and TRBJ1-5, with D possibly being TRBD1 (6 bases). V was clipped by 0 bases and J by 13 bases, with 13 bases between them. The V gene's germline CDR1 is MNHEY and CDR2 SVGAGI. The length of the CDR3 is 13 residues. The CDR3 is CASSYSPGGGQHF. The CDR3 coding sequence is TGTGCCAGCAGTTACTCCCCGGGAGGGGGGCAGCATTTT.

This clonotype appeared many times. The chain combines TRBV4-3 with TRBJ1-4, with D uncertain. V lost 0 bases, J lost 0 bases, and 8 bases lay in between. CDR1 and CDR2 (germline): LGHNA, YSLEER. This CDR3 has 16 amino acids. The CDR3 is CASSQDVTATNEKLFF. For the CDR3, the DNA is TGCGCCAGCAGCCAAGATGTCACAGCAACTAATGAAAAACTGTTTTTT.

The chain joins TRBV19 to TRBJ1-5; D ambiguous. The CDR3 is 15 amino acids. Between the trimmed V and J ends, which lost 3 bases and 0 bases, there was a span of 9 bases. From germline, CDR1 is LNHDA and CDR2 SQIVND (reference sequence). Written as DNA, the CDR3 is TGTGCCAGTAGTATCTCCCAGGCTAGCAATCAGCCCCAGCATTTT. Protein: CASSISQASNQPQHF.

This clonotype was recorded at least ten times. The chain has TRBV19 and TRBJ1-1, with 8 bases that match TRBD1. The CDR3 runs 18 residues. Germline trimming cut 3 bases from V and 0 bases from J; bases unmatched to any gene: 12. CDR1 is LNHDA, CDR2 SQIVND, per germline (reference sequence). CDR3 in amino acids: CASSIGVRGREMNTEAFF. DNA of the CDR3: TGTGCCAGTAGTATTGGCGTCAGGGGGCGAGAGATGAACACTGAAGCTTTCTTT. Combining the CDR3 with reference TRBV19 and TRBJ1-1 gives the whole variable domain DGGITQSPKYLFRKEGQNVTLSCEQNLNHDAMYWYRQDPGQGLRLIYYSQIVNDFQKGDIAEGYSVSREKKESFPLTVTSAQKNPTAFYLCASSIGVRGREMNTEAFFGQGTRLTVV.

The chain links TRBV15 to TRBJ1-6, with a tentative D call TRBD1 (5 bases). Germline V gene lookup returns CDR1 LNHNV and CDR2 YYDKDF (reference sequence). This CDR3 is 15 amino acids long. The ends were cut back, 0 bases at V and 10 bases at J, with 13 bases in the middle. The CDR3 loop reads CATSRDRGGGSPLHF. The CDR3 nucleotides are TGTGCCACCAGCAGAGATCGCGGGGGAGGATCACCCCTCCACTTT.